Listed here are 24 T cell receptor beta chains from one sample, sequenced in a study of neurological immune-mediated disorders. One entry per CDR3 protein, called by TCRdb with MiXCR from the 5' RACE reads. Counted here are roughly 47,000 distinct CDR3 sequences, 3.5% to 5% occurring once; the ten biggest clones make up around 5.7%. Sequencing input: PBMCs. The receptors come from an older woman with multiple sclerosis.

This clonotype showed up just a few times. CDR3 in DNA: TGTGCCAGCAGCCTAGATAGGCAGTACCAAGAGACCCAGTACTTC. Protein product: CASSLDRQYQETQYF. This chain uses TRBV7-2 with TRBJ2-5; D remains unclear. Between the trimmed V and J ends, which lost 5 bases and 0 bases, there was a span of 13 bases. The germline gives CDR1 SGHTA, CDR2 FQGNSA. The CDR3 sequence is 15 residues long.

The rearrangement joins TRBV20-1 to TRBJ2-3; 7 bases align to TRBD2. The trim removed 2 bases at V and 7 bases at J, leaving 6 bases unmatched. The germline V gene has CDR1 DFQATT and CDR2 SNEGSKA (reference sequence). The CDR3 covers 13 residues. The CDR3 sequence: CSARNGGVYTQYF. In DNA form, the CDR3 reads TGCAGTGCTAGAAATGGGGGGGTATATACGCAGTATTTT.

This clonotype was seen repeatedly, ten times or more. The chain employs TRBV24-1 and TRBJ2-5; 10 positions agree with TRBD2. CDR1 is KGHDR, CDR2 SFDVKD, per germline. J gave up 3 bases and V 4 bases, and 4 bases lay outside the gene matches. CDR3 length: 15 residues. In DNA form, the CDR3 reads TGTGCCACCAGTGAGACCAGCGGGGGGGAAGAGACCCAGTACTTC. This gives the protein CATSETSGGEETQYF.

A few counts support this clonotype. This chain joins TRBV20-1 and TRBJ2-1; D unresolved. The CDR3 is 15 amino acids. Germline CDR1 and CDR2: DFQATT and SNEGSKA (reference sequence). V was clipped by 3 bases and J by 6 bases, with 18 bases between them. The CDR3 is CSARETQIGTNEQFF. The CDR3 DNA reads TGCAGTGCTAGGGAGACTCAGATCGGCACCAATGAGCAGTTCTTC.

The sample holds many counts of this clonotype. The V gene is TRBV7-6, the J gene TRBJ2-3; 12 bases are a match to TRBD2. The V gene's germline CDR1 is SGHVS and CDR2 FNYEAQ. The ends lost 1 base at V and 5 bases at J; junction bases unmatched: 7. The CDR3 is 17 residues long. Written as DNA, the CDR3 is TGTGCCAGCAGCTTAGAGCTAGCGGGGGGGCCTTTAGATACGCAGTATTTT. It yields the protein CASSLELAGGPLDTQYF.

The V and J genes are TRBV12-3 or TRBV12-4 and TRBJ2-6; D not certain. V dropped 2 bases and J dropped 0 bases, with 8 bases sitting between them. This CDR3 region has 16 residues. CDR3 in amino acids: CASSLMIVSGANVLTF. DNA for the CDR3: TGTGCCAGCAGTTTAATGATCGTCTCTGGGGCCAACGTCCTGACTTTC.

This clonotype was seen ten or more times. The CDR3 region has the DNA TGCAGTGCTAGAGTAGCGGGAAACACCGGGGAGCTGTTTTTT. Amino acid sequence: CSARVAGNTGELFF. V is TRBV20-1 and J is TRBJ2-2; 8 nucleotides agree with TRBD2. CDR3 length equals 14 residues. CDR1 and CDR2 (germline): DFQATT, SNEGSKA (reference sequence). J was trimmed by 2 bases and V by 1 base; bases with no gene match: 0.

The chain joins TRBV20-1 to TRBJ2-6, with D possibly being TRBD1 or TRBD2 (6 bases each). V was cut by 0 bases and J by 0 bases, with 12 bases left in between. CDR1 is DFQATT and CDR2 is SNEGSKA in the germline V gene (reference sequence). The CDR3 runs to 17 residues. Written as DNA, the CDR3 is TGCAGTGCTAGAGACGCGGGACAAGTCTCTGGGGCCAACGTCCTGACTTTC. It codes for CSARDAGQVSGANVLTF.

There are many counts of this clonotype. V is TRBV5-1 and J is TRBJ1-1; perhaps TRBD1 as D (5 bases). Per the germline V gene, CDR1 is SGHRS and CDR2 is YFSETQ. Trimming shortened V by 0 bases and J by 0 bases, and 9 bases separated the two germline ends. CDR3 length: 15 amino acids. The CDR3, as DNA: TGCGCCAGCAGCTTGGAGCCGGGGGTGAACACTGAAGCTTTCTTT. Protein sequence: CASSLEPGVNTEAFF. Complete variable domain (other parts from reference TRBV5-1 and TRBJ1-1): KAGVTQTPRYLIKTRGQQVTLSCSPISGHRSVSWYQQTPGQGLQFLFEYFSETQRNKGNFPGRFSGRQFSNSRSEMNVSTLELGDSALYLCASSLEPGVNTEAFFGQGTRLTVV.

This clonotype was detected only a few times. The genes are TRBV4-1 and TRBJ2-3, with D unclear. The germline gives CDR1 MGHRA, CDR2 YSYEKL. The CDR3 loop spans 14 amino acids. V was shortened by 0 bases and J by 3 bases, with 7 bases between the two germline ends. CDR3 in DNA: TGCGCCAGCAGCCAAGATACGGCGACAGATACGCAGTATTTT. Translated, it gives CASSQDTATDTQYF.

This clonotype occurred many times. The V and J genes are TRBV20-1 and TRBJ2-7, with unresolved D. The CDR3 is 11 amino acids. V was cut by 1 base and J by 4 bases, with 5 bases left in between. Germline V lookup: CDR1 DFQATT, CDR2 SNEGSKA (reference sequence). CDR3 loop: CSARVGYEQYF. The CDR3 nucleotides are TGCAGTGCTAGAGTGGGATACGAGCAGTACTTC.

The chain joins TRBV12-3 or TRBV12-4 to TRBJ1-1; 7 bases map to TRBD1. Trimming cost V 6 bases and J 5 bases; bases outside gene matches: 9. The length of the CDR3 is 14 residues. The CDR3 region has the DNA TGTGCCAGCAGGGTTGCAGGGGGGGCAACTGAAGCTTTCTTT. Translation gives CASRVAGGATEAFF.

This clonotype was seen at least ten times. The CDR3 loop is CASSQPWGRSTDTQYF. The CDR3 DNA reads as TGCGCCAGCAGCCAACCATGGGGGCGGTCCACAGATACGCAGTATTTT. The chain couples TRBV4-1 to TRBJ2-3; tentative D call: TRBD1 (6 bases). The V gene's germline CDR1 is MGHRA and CDR2 YSYEKL. The V end lost 2 bases, the J end lost 2 bases, and 14 bases lay between the germline ends. The CDR3 consists of 16 residues.

This clonotype was counted at least ten times. The chain is built from TRBV3-1 and TRBJ2-3, with D uncertain. CDR1 and CDR2 from the germline V gene are LGHDT and YNNKEL (reference sequence). The CDR3 has 12 amino acids. V lost 3 bases and J 2 bases, leaving 3 bases between the germline ends. CDR3: CASSHSTDTQYF. For the CDR3, the DNA is TGTGCCAGCAGCCATTCCACAGATACGCAGTATTTT.

By frequency in the sample, this clonotype is medium-sized. The CDR3 loop is CSASGASGSTGELFF. The CDR3, as DNA: TGCAGTGCTAGTGGTGCTAGCGGAAGCACCGGGGAGCTGTTTTTT. The chain carries TRBV20-1 and TRBJ2-2; 7 bases line up with TRBD2. V lost 3 bases to trimming and J lost 4 bases; unmatched junction nucleotides: 8. Per germline, CDR1 DFQATT and CDR2 SNEGSKA (reference sequence). The CDR3 contains 15 residues.

The table lists this clonotype with many counts. The genes are TRBV9 and TRBJ1-5; D is possibly TRBD1 (5 bases). This CDR3 is built from 15 residues. Looked up from germline, CDR1 is SGDLS and CDR2 is YYNGEE. Between the trimmed V and J ends, which lost 3 bases and 3 bases, there was a span of 13 bases. CDR3 in DNA: TGTGCCAGCAGCGCGGGGGGGGTCGCCAATCAGCCCCAGCATTTT. Encoded protein: CASSAGGVANQPQHF. Full variable domain (rest looked up from reference TRBV9 and TRBJ1-5): DSGVTQTPKHLITATGQRVTLRCSPRSGDLSVYWYQQSLDQGLQFLIQYYNGEERAKGNILERFSAQQFPDLHSELNLSSLELGDSALYFCASSAGGVANQPQHFGDGTRLSIL.

This clonotype was found a few times. This rearrangement joins TRBV3-1 to TRBJ1-1, with D hard to call. Germline CDR1 reads LGHDT; CDR2 reads YNNKEL (reference sequence). The CDR3 consists of 14 residues. V dropped 1 base and J dropped 1 base, with 7 bases sitting between them. Here the CDR3 DNA reads TGTGCCAGCAGCCAAGGGACGGAGAACACTGAAGCTTTCTTT. This codes for CASSQGTENTEAFF.

This clonotype was detected many times. V gene TRBV6-2 or TRBV6-3 combines with J gene TRBJ2-6; unclear D gene. The CDR3 has 13 residues. Per the germline V gene, CDR1 is MNHEY and CDR2 is SVGEGT. The V and J ends lost 6 bases and 2 bases respectively, with 5 bases between them. CDR3 protein: CASSRTGANVLTF. As DNA, the CDR3 is TGTGCCAGCAGCCGAACTGGGGCCAACGTCCTGACTTTC.

The chain carries TRBV12-3 or TRBV12-4 and TRBJ2-5; D not certain. The CDR3 is 14 amino acids. The V gene lost 5 bases and the J gene lost 1 base, with 11 bases spanning the gap. CDR3 bases: TGTGCCAGCAGTCTACGTGTTTCCCAAGAGACCCAGTACTTC. Translated, it gives CASSLRVSQETQYF.

With regard to this clonotype: An end of the junction differs from the germline gene, which may be a read error. The rearrangement joins TRBV24-1 to TRBJ2-5; 8 bases agree with TRBD1. CDR1 and CDR2 (germline): KGHDR, SFDVKD. The CDR3 spans 18 residues. This CDR3 is CATSDHFATDRGQETPYF. The CDR3 DNA reads as TGTGCCACCAGTGATCATTTTGCCACCGACAGGGGCCAAGAGACCCCGTACTTC.

This clonotype has a count of ten or more. The chain couples TRBV12-3 or TRBV12-4 to TRBJ2-2; D may be TRBD1 (6 bases). The CDR3 consists of 13 residues. V was trimmed by 2 bases and J by 5 bases, leaving 6 bases between them. CDR3 bases: TGTGCCAGCAGTTTAAGGGGGACCGGGGAGCTGTTTTTT. Translating gives CASSLRGTGELFF.

This clonotype was seen a few times. The chain employs TRBV20-1 and TRBJ2-7; 11 bases match TRBD2. With V trimmed by 6 bases and J by 2 bases, 9 bases remained unmatched. Germline loops: CDR1 DFQATT, CDR2 SNEGSKA (reference sequence). The CDR3 has 15 residues. Here the CDR3 reads CSASPLAGDAYEQYF. CDR3 in DNA: TGCAGTGCAAGCCCACTAGCGGGGGACGCCTACGAGCAGTACTTC.

The chain is built from TRBV5-1 and TRBJ2-1, with 7 positions matching TRBD2. The CDR3 contains 14 residues. Unmatched junction bases numbered 7, after V lost 4 bases and J lost 6 bases. Looked up from germline, CDR1 is SGHRS and CDR2 is YFSETQ. In DNA, the CDR3 is TGCGCCAGCAGCCAACCGGGACTAATCAATGAGCAGTTCTTC. This translates into CASSQPGLINEQFF.

This clonotype appeared many times. V is TRBV6-2 or TRBV6-3 and J is TRBJ2-2; perhaps TRBD2 as D (6 bases). The CDR3 sequence is 14 residues long. Germline V lookup: CDR1 MNHEY, CDR2 SVGEGT. V was clipped by 6 bases and J by 6 bases, with 14 bases between them. CDR3 bases: TGTGCCAGCAGGCGGGGTCACGGCGCCGGGGAGCTGTTTTTT. Translation gives CASRRGHGAGELFF.